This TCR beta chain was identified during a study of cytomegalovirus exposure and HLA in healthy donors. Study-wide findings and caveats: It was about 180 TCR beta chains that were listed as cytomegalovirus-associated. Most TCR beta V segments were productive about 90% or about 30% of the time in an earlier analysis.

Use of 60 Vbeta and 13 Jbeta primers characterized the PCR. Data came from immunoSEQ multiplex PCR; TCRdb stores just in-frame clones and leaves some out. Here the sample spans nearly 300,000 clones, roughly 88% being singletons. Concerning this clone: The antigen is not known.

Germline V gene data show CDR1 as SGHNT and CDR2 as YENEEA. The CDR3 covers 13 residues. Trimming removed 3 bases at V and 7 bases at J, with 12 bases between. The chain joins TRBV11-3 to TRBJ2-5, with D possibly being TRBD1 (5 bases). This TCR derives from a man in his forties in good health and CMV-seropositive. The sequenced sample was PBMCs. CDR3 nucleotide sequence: TGTGCCAGCAGCTTCTCCCTTAGGGGGACCCAGTACTTC. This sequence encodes CASSFSLRGTQYF.